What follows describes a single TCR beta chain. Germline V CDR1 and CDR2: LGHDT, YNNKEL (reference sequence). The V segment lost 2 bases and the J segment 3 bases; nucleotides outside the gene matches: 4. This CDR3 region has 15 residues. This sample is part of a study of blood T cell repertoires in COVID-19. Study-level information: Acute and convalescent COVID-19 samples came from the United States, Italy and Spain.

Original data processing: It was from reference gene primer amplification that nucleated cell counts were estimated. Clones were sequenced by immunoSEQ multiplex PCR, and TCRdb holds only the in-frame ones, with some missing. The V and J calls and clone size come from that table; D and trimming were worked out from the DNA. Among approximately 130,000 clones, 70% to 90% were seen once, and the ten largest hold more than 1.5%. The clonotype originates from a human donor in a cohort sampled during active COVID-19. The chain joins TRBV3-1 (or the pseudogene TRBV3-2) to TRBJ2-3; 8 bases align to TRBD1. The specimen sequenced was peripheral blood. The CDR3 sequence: CASSQLGQGTDTQYF. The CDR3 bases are TGTGCCAGCAGCCAACTAGGACAGGGAACAGATACGCAGTATTTT.